Given below is one T cell receptor (beta chain) in context. These data are taken from a study of T cells after yellow fever vaccination. Making TCR cDNA involved 5'RACE template switching, which added UMIs and a universal primer site. MiXCR, applied by TCRdb to the 5' RACE reads, yields one record per CDR3 protein. The sample consists of 150,000 to 200,000 distinct CDR3 sequences, around 10% of them appearing once. V was cut by 0 bases and J by 10 bases, with 10 bases left in between. This CDR3 contains 12 residues. Germline V gene lookup returns CDR1 SGHDT and CDR2 YYEEEE. The sequence was obtained from a man between 18 and 35 years old who received the YFV17D yellow fever vaccine. The sample consisted of CD8+ T cells sorted from PBMCs, taken 15 days after the yellow fever booster vaccination. The chain combines TRBV5-6 with TRBJ1-1, with D hard to call. DNA of the CDR3: TGTGCCAGCAGCTTGGCGAGCAGGCGAGCTTTCTTT. This sequence encodes CASSLASRRAFF.